The T cell receptor beta chain under discussion was sequenced for a study of liver allograft versus peripheral blood T cells. Study-level background: A comparison was made between T cell receptor repertoires in transplanted livers and those in recipients' peripheral blood.

TCRdb reprocessed the reads with MiXCR, giving one entry per CDR3 protein. The data contain thousands of distinct CDR3 sequences, approximately 18% of them singletons. After removal of 0 bases from V and 2 bases from J, the junction contained 4 bases not matched to a gene. This CDR3 is built from 15 residues. Germline V gene lookup returns CDR1 SGHKS and CDR2 YYEKEE (reference sequence). Concerning this clonotype: What it recognizes is unknown.

Findings of the study overall: Liver allograft repertoires of T cell receptors reportedly diverged from peripheral blood repertoires.

The TCR sequence derives from a human patient who had a liver transplant. Some T cells may possibly be graft donor cells. This rearrangement joins TRBV5-5 to TRBJ2-5; the match to TRBD1 covers 7 bases. CDR3 nucleotides: TGTGCCAGCAGCTTGGCCGGGGACAGACAAGAGACCCAGTACTTC. Translating gives CASSLAGDRQETQYF.